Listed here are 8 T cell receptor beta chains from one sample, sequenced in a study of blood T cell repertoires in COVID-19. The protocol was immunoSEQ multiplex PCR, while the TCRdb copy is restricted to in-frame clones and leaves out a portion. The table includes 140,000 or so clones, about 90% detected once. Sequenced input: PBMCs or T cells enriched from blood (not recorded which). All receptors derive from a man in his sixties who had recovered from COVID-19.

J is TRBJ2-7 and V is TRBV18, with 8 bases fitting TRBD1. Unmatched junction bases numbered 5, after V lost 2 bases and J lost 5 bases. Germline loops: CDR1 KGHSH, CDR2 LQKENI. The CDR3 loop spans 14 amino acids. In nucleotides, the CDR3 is TGTGCCAGCTCACCAAGACAGGGGTTCGACGAGCAGTACTTC. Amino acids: CASSPRQGFDEQYF.

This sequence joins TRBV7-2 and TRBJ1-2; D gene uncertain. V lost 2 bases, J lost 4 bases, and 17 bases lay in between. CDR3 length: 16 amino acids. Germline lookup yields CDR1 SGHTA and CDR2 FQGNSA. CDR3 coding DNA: TGTGCCAGCAGCTTACAAGGCACACCTAGAGGCTATGGCTACACCTTC. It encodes CASSLQGTPRGYGYTF.

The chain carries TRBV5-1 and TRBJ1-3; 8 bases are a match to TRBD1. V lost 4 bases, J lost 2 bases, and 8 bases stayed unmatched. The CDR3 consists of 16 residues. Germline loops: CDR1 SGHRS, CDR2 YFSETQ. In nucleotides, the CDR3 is TGCGCCAGCAGCAAGACCGGGACAGGAGCTGGAAACACCATATATTTT. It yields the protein CASSKTGTGAGNTIYF.

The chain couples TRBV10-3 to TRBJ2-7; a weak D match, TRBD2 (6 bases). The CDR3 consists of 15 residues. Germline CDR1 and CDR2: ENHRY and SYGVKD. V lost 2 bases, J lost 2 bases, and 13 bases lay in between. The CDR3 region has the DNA TGTGCCATCAGTGAGGACCGGGAGTTCGCCTACGAGCAGTACTTC. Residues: CAISEDREFAYEQYF.

DNA of the CDR3: TGTGCCAGCAGCTTAGCCGAACTTGACAAATCTACCTACGAGCAGTACTTC. Translated: CASSLAELDKSTYEQYF. The chain combines TRBV7-8 with TRBJ2-7, with no clear D. Germline V gene lookup returns CDR1 SGHVS and CDR2 FQNEAQ. V lost 0 bases to trimming and J lost 2 bases, with 17 bases between them. This CDR3 is 17 amino acids long.

CDR3: CASSPLGPSGSTEAFF. The DNA for the CDR3 is TGTGCCAGCAGCCCCCTGGGTCCGTCCGGGAGCACTGAAGCTTTCTTT. The gene calls are TRBV7-9 and TRBJ1-1; no clear D gene. CDR1 and CDR2 (germline): SEHNR, FQNEAQ (reference sequence). The CDR3 sequence is 16 residues long. Trimming cost V 5 bases and J 4 bases, with 20 bases left between them.

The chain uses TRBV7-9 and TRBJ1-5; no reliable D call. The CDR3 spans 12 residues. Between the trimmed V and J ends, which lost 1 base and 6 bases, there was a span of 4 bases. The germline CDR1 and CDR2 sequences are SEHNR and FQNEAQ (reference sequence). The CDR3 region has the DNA TGTGCCAGCAGCTTAGACGGTCAGCCCCAGCATTTT. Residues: CASSLDGQPQHF.

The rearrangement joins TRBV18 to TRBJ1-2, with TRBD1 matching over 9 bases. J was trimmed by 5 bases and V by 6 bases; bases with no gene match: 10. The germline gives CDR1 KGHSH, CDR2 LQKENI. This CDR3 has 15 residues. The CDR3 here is CASSPTPGQGYGYTF. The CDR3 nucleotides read TGTGCCAGCTCTCCAACTCCGGGACAGGGTTATGGCTACACCTTC. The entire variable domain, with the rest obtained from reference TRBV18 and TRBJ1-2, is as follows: NAGVMQNPRHLVRRRGQEARLRCSPMKGHSHVYWYRQLPEEGLKFMVYLQKENIIDESGMPKERFSAEFPKEGPSILRIQQVVRGDSAAYFCASSPTPGQGYGYTFGSGTRLTVV.